Each of the 27 T cell receptor beta chains below was sequenced from the same sample in a study of blood T cell repertoires in COVID-19. The protocol was immunoSEQ multiplex PCR, while the TCRdb copy is restricted to in-frame clones and leaves out a portion. The table lists 75,000 to 90,000 clones, about 82% of them singletons. Sequenced input: peripheral blood. These receptors were collected from a man over 45 with active COVID-19.

This clone was seen a single time. The chain links TRBV19 to TRBJ1-3, with 8 nucleotides matching TRBD1. Germline V CDR1 and CDR2: LNHDA, SQIVND (reference sequence). The CDR3 covers 13 residues. The J segment lost 11 bases and the V segment lost 5 bases, leaving 8 bases of the junction unmatched. The CDR3 coding sequence is TGTGCCAGTAGTGCCCGGACAGGGCGGTCCATATATTTT. Translating gives CASSARTGRSIYF. The entire variable domain, with the rest obtained from reference TRBV19 and TRBJ1-3, is as follows: DGGITQSPKYLFRKEGQNVTLSCEQNLNHDAMYWYRQDPGQGLRLIYYSQIVNDFQKGDIAEGYSVSREKKESFPLTVTSAQKNPTAFYLCASSARTGRSIYFGEGSWLTVV.

V usage is TRBV9 and J usage is TRBJ2-1; TRBD2 is a possible D gene (5 bases). Trimming left V 4 bases short and J 2 bases short, with 13 bases between. The CDR3 runs to 15 residues. Germline CDR1 is SGDLS and CDR2 is YYNGEE. CDR3 nucleotide sequence: TGTGCCAGCAGCTCCCATCGGGGAGCCTACAATGAGCAGTTCTTC. It specifies CASSSHRGAYNEQFF.

This clone has a single count. The genes are TRBV5-8 and TRBJ1-2; the match to TRBD1 covers 10 bases. The CDR3 consists of 14 residues. Per germline, CDR1 SGHTS and CDR2 YDEGEE. V dropped 4 bases and J dropped 7; count of bases not matched to a gene: 7. The CDR3 here is CASSPGTGVVGYTF. Here the CDR3 DNA reads TGTGCCAGCAGCCCCGGGACAGGGGTGGTTGGCTACACCTTC.

The chain carries TRBV7-9 and TRBJ2-1; the match to TRBD1 covers 8 bases. This CDR3 comprises 15 residues. Unmatched junction bases numbered 2, after V lost 2 bases and J lost 2 bases. CDR1 and CDR2 from the germline V gene are SEHNR and FQNEAQ (reference sequence). In nucleotides, the CDR3 is TGTGCCAGCAGCTTAACAGGGGGAACCTACAATGAGCAGTTCTTC. Protein product: CASSLTGGTYNEQFF.

V is TRBV28 and J is TRBJ2-6; 8 bases map to TRBD1. V was clipped by 1 base and J by 3 bases; unmatched bases: 14. Germline loops: CDR1 MDHEN, CDR2 SYDVKM. The CDR3 spans 20 residues. As DNA, the CDR3 is TGTGCCAGCAGTTTATCTGGTCCGACAGGGGATACTAATGGGGCCAACGTCCTGACTTTC. As protein: CASSLSGPTGDTNGANVLTF.

The V and J genes are TRBV19 and TRBJ2-3; D is perhaps TRBD1 (6 bases). The germline gives CDR1 LNHDA, CDR2 SQIVND (reference sequence). V shed 4 bases and J shed 0 bases, with 11 bases lying between them. The CDR3 is 15 amino acids. CDR3 sequence (DNA): TGTGCCAGTAGTAAGGGGGTCTCTAGCACAGATACGCAGTATTTT. It is translated as CASSKGVSSTDTQYF.

V gene TRBV14 combines with J gene TRBJ2-1; 7 positions match TRBD2. Germline V CDR1 and CDR2: SGHDN, FVKESK. V was pared by 4 bases and J by 8 bases, with 11 bases of the junction left unmatched. The length of the CDR3 is 15 residues. The chain's CDR3 is CASSPQWGAGHEQFF. The CDR3 DNA is TGTGCCAGCAGCCCTCAGTGGGGAGCGGGACATGAGCAGTTCTTC.

The chain recombines TRBV4-3 with TRBJ1-2; D possibly corresponds to TRBD1 (5 bases). V was trimmed by 0 bases and J by 4 bases, leaving 18 bases between them. This CDR3 comprises 17 residues. The germline V gene has CDR1 LGHNA and CDR2 YSLEER. In DNA, the CDR3 is TGCGCCAGCAGCCAAGAAATTCACCTCCGGGGGGTCTATGGCTACACCTTC. Translation: CASSQEIHLRGVYGYTF.

On this clone itself: This same CDR3 is encoded by further DNA sequences in the sample. The chain joins TRBV24-1 to TRBJ2-1; D is unresolved. Trimming took off 3 bases at V and 5 bases at J, with 4 bases between the two ends. The germline V gene encodes CDR1 KGHDR and CDR2 SFDVKD. This CDR3 is built from 12 residues. CDR3 DNA sequence: TGTGCCACCAGTGATAGAGACAATGAGCAGTTCTTC. It is translated as CATSDRDNEQFF.

The chain employs TRBV7-3 and TRBJ2-2; D remains unclear. This CDR3 region has 17 residues. Germline V lookup: CDR1 SGHTA, CDR2 FQGTGA. Trimming stripped 5 bases from V and 2 bases from J, with 18 bases between. CDR3 bases: TGTGCCAGCAGCCCTCACCGGGTGGCCAGCAACACCGGGGAGCTGTTTTTT. Its translation is CASSPHRVASNTGELFF.

The chain links TRBV19 to TRBJ2-3; the match to TRBD2 covers 8 bases. The germline V gene has CDR1 LNHDA and CDR2 SQIVND (reference sequence). J lost 1 base, V lost 3 bases, and 3 bases had no gene match. This CDR3 contains 15 residues. The CDR3 DNA reads as TGTGCCAGTAGTATTAGCGGGACTGGCACAGATACGCAGTATTTT. It encodes CASSISGTGTDTQYF.

In DNA form, the CDR3 reads TGTGCCAGCAGCCATCGTCCCCCGAGACTAGCGGGGGGGGGTACGCAGTATTTT. It encodes CASSHRPPRLAGGGTQYF. This sequence joins TRBV3-1 (or the pseudogene TRBV3-2) and TRBJ2-3, with 14 bases fitting TRBD2. The CDR3 totals 18 residues. Germline trimming cut 3 bases from V and 8 bases from J; bases unmatched to any gene: 13. Germline V gene lookup returns CDR1 LGHDT and CDR2 YNNKEL (reference sequence).

The chain has TRBV7-2 and TRBJ2-7; 8 nucleotides match TRBD2. The germline gives CDR1 SGHTA, CDR2 FQGNSA. There are 16 residues in the CDR3. Trimming removed 5 bases from V and 3 bases from J; junction bases left unmatched: 12. CDR3 DNA: TGTGCCAGCAGCCCCTCCCAAATAGCGGGGTACTACGAGCAGTACTTC. Translating it yields CASSPSQIAGYYEQYF.

This chain uses TRBV7-2 with TRBJ1-1; a possible D gene is TRBD1 (5 bases). The CDR3 consists of 15 residues. Germline values: CDR1 SGHTA, CDR2 FQGNSA. V lost 3 bases and J lost 4, with 15 bases in between. The CDR3 DNA is TGTGCCAGCAGCTTTTTTGGGGAGGGACGCACTGAAGCTTTCTTT. Protein product: CASSFFGEGRTEAFF.

V usage is TRBV19 and J usage is TRBJ1-1; 12 bases match TRBD1. The CDR3 spans 15 residues. CDR1 and CDR2 (germline): LNHDA, SQIVND (reference sequence). The J segment lost 5 bases and the V segment lost 6 bases, leaving 7 bases of the junction unmatched. For the CDR3, the DNA is TGTGCCAGTAGATTAGGGGACAGGGGGCTTACTGAAGCTTTCTTT. This gives the protein CASRLGDRGLTEAFF. The whole variable domain, remainder taken from reference TRBV19 and TRBJ1-1, is DGGITQSPKYLFRKEGQNVTLSCEQNLNHDAMYWYRQDPGQGLRLIYYSQIVNDFQKGDIAEGYSVSREKKESFPLTVTSAQKNPTAFYLCASRLGDRGLTEAFFGQGTRLTVV.

The chain uses TRBV12-5 and TRBJ1-5, with 7 bases matching TRBD1. The V gene end was trimmed by 0 bases and the J gene end by 3 bases; junction bases not matched to a gene: 11. CDR3 length: 18 amino acids. Germline assignment: CDR1 LGHNT and CDR2 FRNRAP. The CDR3 DNA is TGTGCTAGTGGTTTGGTGGGGGTACCGGGACAGTTCAATCAGCCCCAGCATTTT. Translated, it gives CASGLVGVPGQFNQPQHF. Variable domain in full (rest from reference TRBV12-5 and TRBJ1-5): DARVTQTPRHKVTEMGQEVTMRCQPILGHNTVFWYRQTMMQGLELLAYFRNRAPLDDSGMPKDRFSAEMPDATLATLKIQPSEPRDSAVYFCASGLVGVPGQFNQPQHFGDGTRLSIL.

This clone came up a few times. The chain carries TRBV5-6 and TRBJ1-2; tentatively, D is TRBD1 (6 bases). Per germline, CDR1 SGHDT and CDR2 YYEEEE. The length of the CDR3 is 13 residues. The V gene lost 3 bases and the J gene lost 2 bases, with 8 bases spanning the gap. The CDR3 DNA reads TGTGCCAGCAGCTCTGGACAGAACTATGGCTACACCTTC. Translating it yields CASSSGQNYGYTF.

This clone has just one count. The rearrangement uses TRBV7-9 and TRBJ2-1; TRBD2 matches 8 bases. The germline CDR1 and CDR2 sequences are SEHNR and FQNEAQ (reference sequence). The CDR3 runs to 15 residues. V shed 4 bases, J shed 6 bases, and the junction held 8 bases outside the gene matches. This CDR3 reads CASSSGPGLGNEQFF. CDR3 DNA sequence: TGTGCCAGCAGCTCGGGACCGGGACTAGGCAATGAGCAGTTCTTC.

The V call is TRBV27, the J call TRBJ1-1; D unclear. The germline V gene has CDR1 MNHEY and CDR2 SMNVEV (reference sequence). V was pared by 2 bases and J by 4 bases, with 5 bases between. This CDR3 is built from 12 residues. CDR3 loop: CASSLIGTEAFF. The CDR3 nucleotides are TGTGCCAGCAGTTTAATCGGCACTGAAGCTTTCTTT.

The chain recombines TRBV3-1 (or the pseudogene TRBV3-2) with TRBJ2-7; tentative D call: TRBD2 (6 bases). The ends were cut back, 0 bases at V and 7 bases at J, with 13 bases in the middle. From germline, CDR1 is LGHDT and CDR2 YNNKEL (reference sequence). The CDR3 contains 14 residues. CDR3 sequence (DNA): TGTGCCAGCAGCCAAGATCAGGAGGGTTGGGAGCAGTACTTC. This sequence encodes CASSQDQEGWEQYF.

The chain combines TRBV7-9 with TRBJ1-1, with D unclear. V was pared by 1 base and J by 1 base, with 10 bases between. Germline V gives CDR1 SEHNR, CDR2 FQNEAQ (reference sequence). This CDR3 contains 15 residues. The CDR3 DNA sequence: TGTGCCAGCAGCTTAGTTATGGGCCAGAACACTGAAGCTTTCTTT. Its protein is CASSLVMGQNTEAFF.

V and J are TRBV30 and TRBJ2-5; D might be TRBD2 (5 bases). With 4 bases removed from V and 2 bases from J, the gap between germline ends came to 14 bases. CDR1 is GTSNPN, CDR2 SVGIG, per germline (reference sequence). The CDR3 has 14 residues. CDR3 in DNA: TGTGCCTGGATACCGGGGTCGAAGCAAGAGACCCAGTACTTC. As protein: CAWIPGSKQETQYF.

The table lists this clone with a few counts. Distinct nucleotide sequences in the sample also encode this CDR3. This chain joins TRBV6-5 and TRBJ1-1; 10 bases match TRBD1. This CDR3 spans 14 amino acids. The germline CDR1 and CDR2 sequences are MNHEY and SVGAGI. V was pared by 2 bases and J by 6 bases, with 3 bases of the junction left unmatched. CDR3 region: CASSYTGQGAEAFF. DNA of the CDR3: TGTGCCAGCAGTTACACCGGACAGGGGGCTGAAGCTTTCTTT.

The rearrangement links TRBV15 to TRBJ2-3, with 8 bases fitting TRBD1. The CDR3 runs 16 residues. The junction had 5 bases not matched to a gene; V was cut back by 0 bases and J by 3 bases. Per the germline V gene, CDR1 is LNHNV and CDR2 is YYDKDF (reference sequence). The chain's CDR3 is CATSRDWNRGTDTQYF. The CDR3 region has the DNA TGTGCCACCAGCAGAGATTGGAACAGGGGGACAGATACGCAGTATTTT.

This chain joins TRBV21-1 and TRBJ1-5; the D call of TRBD1 is as the table states it, not checked on the DNA. TRBV21-1 has pseudogene status. This CDR3 has 16 amino acids. The CDR3: CASSPGQQGLNQPQHF. CDR3 bases: TGTGCCAGCAGCCCCGGCCAACAGGGGCTCAATCAGCCCCAGCATTTT.

The rearrangement joins TRBV5-1 to TRBJ2-1; D is unresolved. CDR3 length: 13 amino acids. Germline-derived CDR1 and CDR2 are SGHRS and YFSETQ. V lost 5 bases and J lost 5, with 11 bases in between. The CDR3 DNA is TGCGCCAGCAGTATCTTTTCGGACAATGAGCAGTTCTTC. This translates into CASSIFSDNEQFF. Combining the CDR3 with reference TRBV5-1 and TRBJ2-1 gives the whole variable domain KAGVTQTPRYLIKTRGQQVTLSCSPISGHRSVSWYQQTPGQGLQFLFEYFSETQRNKGNFPGRFSGRQFSNSRSEMNVSTLELGDSALYLCASSIFSDNEQFFGPGTRLTVL.

This clone was recorded only once. At the DNA level, this CDR3 is encoded by other sequences in the same sample as well. The chain carries TRBV7-9 and TRBJ2-7, with 10 bases matching TRBD1. There are 14 residues in the CDR3. Looked up from germline, CDR1 is SEHNR and CDR2 is FQNEAQ (reference sequence). V shed 3 bases, J shed 6 bases, and the junction held 5 bases outside the gene matches. The CDR3 spells CASSFPGQGGEQYF. CDR3 DNA: TGTGCCAGCAGCTTCCCCGGACAGGGGGGCGAGCAGTACTTC.